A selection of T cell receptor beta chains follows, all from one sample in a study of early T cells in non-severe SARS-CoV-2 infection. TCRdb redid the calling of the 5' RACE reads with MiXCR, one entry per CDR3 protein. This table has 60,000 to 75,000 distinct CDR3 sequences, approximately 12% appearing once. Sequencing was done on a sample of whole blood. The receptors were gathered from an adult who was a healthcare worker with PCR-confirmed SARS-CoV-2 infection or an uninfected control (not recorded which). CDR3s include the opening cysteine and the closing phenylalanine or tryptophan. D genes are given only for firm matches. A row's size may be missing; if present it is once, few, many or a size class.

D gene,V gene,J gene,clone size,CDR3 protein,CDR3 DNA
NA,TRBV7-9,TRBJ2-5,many,CASQARDASYGTQYF,TGTGCCAGCCAGGCCCGGGACGCGTCCTACGGGACCCAGTACTTC
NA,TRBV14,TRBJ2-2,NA,CASSLWRAGNTGELFF,TGTGCCAGCAGCCTTTGGAGGGCGGGCAACACCGGGGAGCTGTTTTTT
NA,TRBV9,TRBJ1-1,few,CASSVGAGKNTEAFF,TGTGCCAGCAGCGTGGGGGCCGGAAAGAACACTGAAGCTTTCTTT
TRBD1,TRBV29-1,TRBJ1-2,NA,CSVDQGVYGYTF,TGCAGCGTTGATCAGGGGGTCTATGGCTACACCTTC
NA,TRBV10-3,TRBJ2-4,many,CAISHSPSKNIQYF,TGTGCCATCAGCCACTCTCCCTCCAAAAACATTCAGTACTTC
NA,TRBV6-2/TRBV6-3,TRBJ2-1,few,CASSARPGANYNEQFF,TGTGCCAGCAGTGCCCGGCCCGGGGCAAATTACAATGAGCAGTTCTTC
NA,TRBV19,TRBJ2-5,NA,CASSTGGGLIETQYF,TGTGCCAGTAGTACAGGGGGGGGTCTAATCGAGACCCAGTACTTC
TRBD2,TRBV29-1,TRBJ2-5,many,CSVELRTSGSETQYF,TGCAGCGTTGAACTTCGGACTAGCGGGAGCGAGACCCAGTACTTC
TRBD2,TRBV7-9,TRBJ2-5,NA,CASSSSSGETQYF,TGTGCCAGCAGCTCCTCTAGCGGAGAGACCCAGTACTTC
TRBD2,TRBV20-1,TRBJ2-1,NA,CSASRGGSLSYNEQFF,TGCAGTGCCTCGCGCGGGGGGTCCCTCTCCTACAATGAGCAGTTCTTC
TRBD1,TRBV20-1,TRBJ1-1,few,CSARPISGQGIIEAFF,TGCAGTGCTAGGCCAATCTCGGGACAGGGCATAATTGAAGCTTTCTTT
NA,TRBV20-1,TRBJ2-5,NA,CSARARQETQYF,TGCAGTGCTAGAGCTCGCCAAGAGACCCAGTACTTC
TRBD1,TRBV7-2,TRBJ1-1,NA,CASSISPGQGSEAFF,TGTGCCAGCAGCATCTCTCCGGGACAGGGGTCCGAAGCTTTCTTT
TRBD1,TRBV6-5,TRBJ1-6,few,CASSRTGLTYNSPLHF,TGTGCCAGCAGTCGGACAGGGCTTACCTATAATTCACCCCTCCACTTT
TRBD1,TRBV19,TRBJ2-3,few,CASTTGQGTDTQYF,TGTGCCAGTACCACGGGACAGGGCACAGATACGCAGTATTTT
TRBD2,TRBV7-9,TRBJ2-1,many,CASSHPPGLAGPYNEQFF,TGTGCCAGCAGCCACCCCCCTGGACTAGCGGGACCTTACAATGAGCAGTTCTTC
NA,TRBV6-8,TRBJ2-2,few,CASSHGTGAGELFF,TGTGCCAGCAGTCATGGCACGGGGGCCGGGGAGCTGTTTTTT
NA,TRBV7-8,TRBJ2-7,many,CASSPRTAEQYF,TGTGCCAGCAGCCCGCGGACGGCCGAGCAGTACTTC
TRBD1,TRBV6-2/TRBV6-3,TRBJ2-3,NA,CASSALPGTGNTDTQYF,TGTGCCAGCAGTGCGCTGCCCGGGACAGGGAACACAGATACGCAGTATTTT
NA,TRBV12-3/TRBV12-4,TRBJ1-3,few,CASTGNTIYF,TGTGCCAGTACTGGAAACACCATATATTTT
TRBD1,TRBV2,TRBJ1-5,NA,CASSGTGQPQHF,TGTGCCAGCAGTGGGACAGGGCAGCCCCAGCATTTT